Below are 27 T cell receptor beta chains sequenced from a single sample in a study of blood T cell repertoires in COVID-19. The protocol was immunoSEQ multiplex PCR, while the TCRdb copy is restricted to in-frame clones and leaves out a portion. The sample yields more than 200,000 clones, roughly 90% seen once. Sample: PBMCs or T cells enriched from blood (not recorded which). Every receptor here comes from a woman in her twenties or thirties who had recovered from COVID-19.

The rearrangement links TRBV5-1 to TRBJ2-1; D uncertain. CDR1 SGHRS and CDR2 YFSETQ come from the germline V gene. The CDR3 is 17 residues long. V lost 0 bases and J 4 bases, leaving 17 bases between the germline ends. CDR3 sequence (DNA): TGCGCCAGCAGCTTGGGCCTCCTGGGCCATTTATACAATGAGCAGTTCTTC. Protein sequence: CASSLGLLGHLYNEQFF.

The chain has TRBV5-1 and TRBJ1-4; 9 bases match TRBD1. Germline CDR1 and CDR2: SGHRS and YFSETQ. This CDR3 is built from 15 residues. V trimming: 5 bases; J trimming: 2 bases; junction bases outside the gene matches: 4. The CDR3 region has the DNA TGCGCCAGCAGACGGACAGGGGCCACTAATGAAAAACTGTTTTTT. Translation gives CASRRTGATNEKLFF. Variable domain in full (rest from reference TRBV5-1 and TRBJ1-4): KAGVTQTPRYLIKTRGQQVTLSCSPISGHRSVSWYQQTPGQGLQFLFEYFSETQRNKGNFPGRFSGRQFSNSRSEMNVSTLELGDSALYLCASRRTGATNEKLFFGSGTQLSVL.

Here the CDR3 DNA reads TGTGCCAGCAGCGAGGGACAGGGGGTGTGGACTGAAGCTTTCTTT. Encoded protein: CASSEGQGVWTEAFF. V usage is TRBV9 and J usage is TRBJ1-1; 11 bases fit TRBD1. V gave up 3 bases and J gave up 5 bases; unmatched junction bases: 6. This CDR3 region has 15 residues. In germline, CDR1 is SGDLS, CDR2 YYNGEE.

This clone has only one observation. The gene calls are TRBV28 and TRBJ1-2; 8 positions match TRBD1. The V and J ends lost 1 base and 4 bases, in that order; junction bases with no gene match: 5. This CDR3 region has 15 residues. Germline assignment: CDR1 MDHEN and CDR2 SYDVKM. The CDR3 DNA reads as TGTGCCAGCAGTTTATCACGGACAGGGTCCTATGGCTACACCTTC. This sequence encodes CASSLSRTGSYGYTF.

Here the CDR3 DNA reads TGCAGCGTTGCCTGGGGGCTGAACACTGAAGCTTTCTTT. This gives the protein CSVAWGLNTEAFF. This chain uses TRBV29-1 with TRBJ1-1; the D gene is possibly TRBD1 (6 bases). Per germline, CDR1 SQVTM and CDR2 ANQGSEA. Trimming stripped 4 bases from V and 0 bases from J, with 9 bases between. The CDR3 spans 13 residues. Supplemented by reference TRBV29-1 and TRBJ1-1, the full variable domain reads SAVISQKPSRDICQRGTSLTIQCQVDSQVTMMFWYRQQPGQSLTLIATANQGSEATYESGFVIDKFPISRPNLTFSTLTVSNMSPEDSSIYLCSVAWGLNTEAFFGQGTRLTVV.

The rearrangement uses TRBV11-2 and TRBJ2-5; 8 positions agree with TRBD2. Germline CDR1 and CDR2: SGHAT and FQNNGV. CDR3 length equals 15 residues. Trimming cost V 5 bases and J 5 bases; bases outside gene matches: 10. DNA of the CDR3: TGTGCCAGCAGCCCCGGTGGAGCGGGAGCTGAGACCCAGTACTTC. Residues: CASSPGGAGAETQYF.

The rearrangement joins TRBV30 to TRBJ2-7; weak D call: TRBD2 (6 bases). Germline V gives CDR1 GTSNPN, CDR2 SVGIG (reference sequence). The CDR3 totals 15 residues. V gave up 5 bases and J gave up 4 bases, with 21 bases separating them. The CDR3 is CAWEQPTGLQYEQYF. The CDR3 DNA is TGTGCCTGGGAACAACCCACGGGACTGCAATACGAGCAGTACTTC.

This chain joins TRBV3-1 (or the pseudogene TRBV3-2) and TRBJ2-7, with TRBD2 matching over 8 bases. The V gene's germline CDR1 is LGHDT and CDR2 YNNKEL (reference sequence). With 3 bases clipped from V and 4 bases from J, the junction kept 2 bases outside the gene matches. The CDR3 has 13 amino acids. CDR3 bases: TGTGCCAGCAGCCAGGCTAGCGGGTACGAGCAGTACTTC. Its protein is CASSQASGYEQYF.

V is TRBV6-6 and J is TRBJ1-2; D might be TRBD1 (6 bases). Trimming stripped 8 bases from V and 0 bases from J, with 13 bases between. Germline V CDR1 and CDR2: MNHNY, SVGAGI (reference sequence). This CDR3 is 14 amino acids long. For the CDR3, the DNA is TGTGCCAGCGTGGACAGAAATACTAACTATGGCTACACCTTC. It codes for CASVDRNTNYGYTF.

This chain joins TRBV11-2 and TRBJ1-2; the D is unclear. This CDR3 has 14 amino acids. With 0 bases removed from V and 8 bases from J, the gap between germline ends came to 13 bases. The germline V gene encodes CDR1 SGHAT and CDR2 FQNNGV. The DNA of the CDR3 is TGTGCCAGCAGCTTAGATATAACGGTTCGCGGCTACACCTTC. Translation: CASSLDITVRGYTF.

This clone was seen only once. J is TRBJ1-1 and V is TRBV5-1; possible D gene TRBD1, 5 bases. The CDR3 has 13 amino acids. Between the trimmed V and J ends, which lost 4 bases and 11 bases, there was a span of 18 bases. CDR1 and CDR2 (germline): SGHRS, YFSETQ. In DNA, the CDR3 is TGCGCCAGCAGCCCGGGCGGGGACGTTGGCGCTTTCTTT. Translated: CASSPGGDVGAFF. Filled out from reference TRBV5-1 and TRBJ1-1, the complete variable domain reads KAGVTQTPRYLIKTRGQQVTLSCSPISGHRSVSWYQQTPGQGLQFLFEYFSETQRNKGNFPGRFSGRQFSNSRSEMNVSTLELGDSALYLCASSPGGDVGAFFGQGTRLTVV.

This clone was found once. CDR3 sequence: CASTQGRTGELFF. The CDR3 DNA reads as TGTGCCAGTACACAGGGTCGAACCGGGGAGCTGTTTTTT. V is TRBV19 and J is TRBJ2-2; D possibly corresponds to TRBD1 (6 bases). Germline V gene lookup returns CDR1 LNHDA and CDR2 SQIVND (reference sequence). CDR3 length: 13 amino acids. V lost 7 bases and J 5 bases, leaving 11 bases between the germline ends.

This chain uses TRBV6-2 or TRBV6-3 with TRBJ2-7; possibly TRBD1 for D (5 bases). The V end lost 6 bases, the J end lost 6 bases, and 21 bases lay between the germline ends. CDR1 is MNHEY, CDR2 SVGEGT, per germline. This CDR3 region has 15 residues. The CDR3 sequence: CASSPLQGAPFEQYF. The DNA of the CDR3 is TGTGCCAGCAGCCCCCTTCAGGGTGCCCCTTTCGAGCAGTACTTC.

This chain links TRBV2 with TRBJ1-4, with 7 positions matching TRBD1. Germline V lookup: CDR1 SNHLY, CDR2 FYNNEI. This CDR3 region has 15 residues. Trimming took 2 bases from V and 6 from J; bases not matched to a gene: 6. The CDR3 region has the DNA TGTGCCAGCAGTGAAAAGACAGGGTGGGATGAAAAACTGTTTTTT. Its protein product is CASSEKTGWDEKLFF.

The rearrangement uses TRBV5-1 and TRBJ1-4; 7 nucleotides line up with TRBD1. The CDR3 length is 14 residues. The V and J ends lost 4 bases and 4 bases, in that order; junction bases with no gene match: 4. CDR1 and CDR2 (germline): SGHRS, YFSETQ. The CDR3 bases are TGCGCCAGCAGCGTGGGACAGCTTAATGAAAAACTGTTTTTT. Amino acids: CASSVGQLNEKLFF.

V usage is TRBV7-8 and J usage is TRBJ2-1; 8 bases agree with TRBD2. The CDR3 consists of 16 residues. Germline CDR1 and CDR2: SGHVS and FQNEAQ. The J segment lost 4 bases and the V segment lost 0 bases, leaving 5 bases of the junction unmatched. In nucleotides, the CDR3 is TGTGCCAGCAGCTTAGCGTCTAGCGGGCCTTACAATGAGCAGTTCTTC. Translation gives CASSLASSGPYNEQFF.

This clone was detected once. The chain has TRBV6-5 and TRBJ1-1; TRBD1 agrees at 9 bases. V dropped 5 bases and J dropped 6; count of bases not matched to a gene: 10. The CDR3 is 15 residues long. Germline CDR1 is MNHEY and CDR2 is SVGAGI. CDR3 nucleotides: TGTGCCAGCAGTAGGGGGGGACAGGGAGCCTCTGAAGCTTTCTTT. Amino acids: CASSRGGQGASEAFF.

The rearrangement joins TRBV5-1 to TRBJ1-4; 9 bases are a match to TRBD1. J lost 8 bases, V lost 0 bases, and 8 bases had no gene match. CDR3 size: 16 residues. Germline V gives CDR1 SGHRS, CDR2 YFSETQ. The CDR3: CASSLAPGQGQEKLFF. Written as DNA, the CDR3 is TGCGCCAGCAGCTTGGCCCCGGGACAGGGACAAGAAAAACTGTTTTTT.

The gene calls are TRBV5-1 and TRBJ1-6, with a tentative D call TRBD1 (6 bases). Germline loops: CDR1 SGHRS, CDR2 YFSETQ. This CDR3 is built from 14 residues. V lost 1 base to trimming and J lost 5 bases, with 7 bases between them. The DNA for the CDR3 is TGCGCCAGCAGCTTGTACAGGGATAATTCACCCCTCCACTTT. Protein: CASSLYRDNSPLHF. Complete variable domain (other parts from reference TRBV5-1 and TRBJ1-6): KAGVTQTPRYLIKTRGQQVTLSCSPISGHRSVSWYQQTPGQGLQFLFEYFSETQRNKGNFPGRFSGRQFSNSRSEMNVSTLELGDSALYLCASSLYRDNSPLHFGNGTRLTVT.

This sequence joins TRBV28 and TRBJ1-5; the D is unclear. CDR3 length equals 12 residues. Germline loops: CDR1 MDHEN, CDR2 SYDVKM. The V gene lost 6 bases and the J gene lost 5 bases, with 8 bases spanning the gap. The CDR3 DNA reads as TGTGCCAGCAGAGTGGAGGATCAGCCCCAGCATTTT. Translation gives CASRVEDQPQHF.

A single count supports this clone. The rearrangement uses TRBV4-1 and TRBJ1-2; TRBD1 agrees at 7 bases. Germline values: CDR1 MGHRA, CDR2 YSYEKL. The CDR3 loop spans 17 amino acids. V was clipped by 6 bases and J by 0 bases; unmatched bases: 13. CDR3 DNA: TGCGCCAGCAGGAGGTGGGACAGAAGCCCCACTAACTATGGCTACACCTTC. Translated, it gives CASRRWDRSPTNYGYTF.

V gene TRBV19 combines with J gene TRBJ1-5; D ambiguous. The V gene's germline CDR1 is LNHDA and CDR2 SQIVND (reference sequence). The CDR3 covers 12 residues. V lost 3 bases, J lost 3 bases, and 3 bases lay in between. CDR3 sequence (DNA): TGTGCCAGTAGTATCTTCAATCAGCCCCAGCATTTT. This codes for CASSIFNQPQHF.

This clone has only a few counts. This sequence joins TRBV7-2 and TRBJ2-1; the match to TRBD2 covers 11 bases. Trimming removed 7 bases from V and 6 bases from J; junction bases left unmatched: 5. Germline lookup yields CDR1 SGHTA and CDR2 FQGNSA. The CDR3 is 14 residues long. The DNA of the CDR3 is TGTGCCAGCATCGCTAGCGGGAGGAGCAATGAGCAGTTCTTC. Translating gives CASIASGRSNEQFF. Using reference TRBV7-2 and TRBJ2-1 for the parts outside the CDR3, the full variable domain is GAGVSQSPSNKVTEKGKDVELRCDPISGHTALYWYRQSLGQGLEFLIYFQGNSAPDKSGLPSDRFSAERTGGSVSTLTIQRTQQEDSAVYLCASIASGRSNEQFFGPGTRLTVL.

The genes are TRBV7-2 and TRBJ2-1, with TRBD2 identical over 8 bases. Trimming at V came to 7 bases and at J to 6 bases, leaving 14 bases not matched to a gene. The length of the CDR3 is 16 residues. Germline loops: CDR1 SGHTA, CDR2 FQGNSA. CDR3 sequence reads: CASIGLSGRWINEQFF. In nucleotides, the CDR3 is TGTGCCAGCATCGGACTAAGCGGGAGATGGATCAATGAGCAGTTCTTC.

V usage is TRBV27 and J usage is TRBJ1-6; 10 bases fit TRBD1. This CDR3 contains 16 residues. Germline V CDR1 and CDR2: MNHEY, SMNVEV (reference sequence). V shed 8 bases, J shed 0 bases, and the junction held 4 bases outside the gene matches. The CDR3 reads CASARQGASYNSPLHF. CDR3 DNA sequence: TGTGCCAGCGCCAGACAGGGGGCCTCCTATAATTCACCCCTCCACTTT.

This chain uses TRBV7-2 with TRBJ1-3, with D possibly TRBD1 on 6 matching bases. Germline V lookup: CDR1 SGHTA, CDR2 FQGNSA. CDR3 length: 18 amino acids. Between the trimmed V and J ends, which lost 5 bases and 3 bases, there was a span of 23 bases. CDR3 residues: CASSPSGVWEGLGNTIYF. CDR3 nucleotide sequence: TGTGCCAGCAGCCCATCAGGGGTCTGGGAGGGACTTGGAAACACCATATATTTT. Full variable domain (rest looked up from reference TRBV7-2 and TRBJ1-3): GAGVSQSPSNKVTEKGKDVELRCDPISGHTALYWYRQSLGQGLEFLIYFQGNSAPDKSGLPSDRFSAERTGGSVSTLTIQRTQQEDSAVYLCASSPSGVWEGLGNTIYFGEGSWLTVV.

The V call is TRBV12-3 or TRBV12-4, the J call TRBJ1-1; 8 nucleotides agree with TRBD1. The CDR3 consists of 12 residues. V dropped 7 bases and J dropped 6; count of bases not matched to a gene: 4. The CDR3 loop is CASNQQGAEAFF. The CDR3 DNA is TGTGCCAGCAACCAACAGGGGGCTGAAGCTTTCTTT.